The clone carrying this TCR beta chain was observed at least ten times. TCRdb passed the 5' RACE reads through MiXCR, listing each CDR3 protein once. The table includes 110,000 to 150,000 distinct CDR3 sequences, approximately 6.6% detected once. CDR1 is MNHEY and CDR2 is SVGEGT in the germline V gene. CDR3 length: 11 amino acids. V was trimmed by 6 bases and J by 10 bases, leaving 12 bases between them. This entry comes from a study of T cells after yellow fever vaccination. This TCR was recovered from a man aged 30 to 39 who received the YFV17D yellow fever vaccine. The J gene is TRBJ1-1, the V gene TRBV6-2 or TRBV6-3; tentative D call: TRBD1 (6 bases). Sequences were derived from CD4+ T cells sorted from PBMCs, sampled 10 days after the yellow fever booster vaccination. CDR3 sequence: CASRTGLGAFF. CDR3 DNA sequence: TGTGCCAGCAGAACAGGGTTGGGAGCTTTCTTT.